This passage covers 25 T cell receptor beta chains from one sample sequenced in a study of Graves' ophthalmopathy and Graves' hyperthyroidism (dated by TCRdb to between 2017 and 2018). The instrument given in TCRdb is Illumina HiSeq 2000. For repertoire sequencing, TCR beta CDR3 regions were amplified from RNA transcripts. The first round of RT-PCR was done with HTBI primers and the Qiagen OneStep RT-PCR kit, and was followed by a second round of multiplex PCR, then size selection and purification. The public reads were reprocessed in TCRdb via fastp at Q25 and MiXCR, keeping in-frame beta chains. Rows are unified per CDR3 protein, each entry keeping the most common DNA and genes. The sample contains roughly 400,000 distinct CDR3 sequences, roughly 17% of them found a single time. The ten largest clones add up to 2.4% of the sample. The material sequenced was peripheral blood. The receptors were gathered from an adult woman with stable Graves' hyperthyroidism.

In its sample, this clonotype was seen many times. This chain connects TRBV2 to TRBJ2-5, with D uncertain. V shed 5 bases and J shed 2 bases, with 18 bases lying between them. The CDR3 extends over 16 amino acids. The germline CDR1 and CDR2 sequences are SNHLY and FYNNEI. The CDR3 DNA follows: TGTGCCAGCAGTTTGTCCTCCTGGGCGAGTCAAGAGACCCAGTACTTC. Protein sequence: CASSLSSWASQETQYF.

This clonotype was picked up a small number of times. This chain joins TRBV4-1 and TRBJ2-7; D possibly corresponds to TRBD1 (5 bases). This CDR3 has 15 residues. Germline loops: CDR1 MGHRA, CDR2 YSYEKL. V was cut by 4 bases and J by 1 base, with 14 bases left in between. CDR3 DNA: TGCGCCAGCAGCCGACGAACAGGAGAGTCCTACGAGCAGTACTTC. Translation: CASSRRTGESYEQYF.

The chain links TRBV18 to TRBJ1-6; no reliable D call. This CDR3 comprises 14 residues. V was trimmed by 2 bases and J by 5 bases, leaving 7 bases between them. Germline assignment: CDR1 KGHSH and CDR2 LQKENI. CDR3 loop: CASSPFTDNSPLHF. The CDR3 region has the DNA TGTGCCAGCTCACCATTTACAGATAATTCACCCCTCCACTTT.

Remarks on this clonotype: This could be a read error, since a much larger clone is one nucleotide away. J is TRBJ2-7 and V is TRBV5-6, with TRBD2 matching 8 bases. The trim removed 1 base at V and 7 bases at J, leaving 19 bases unmatched. The CDR3 is 18 residues long. CDR1 is SGHDT, CDR2 YYEEEE, per germline. This chain's CDR3 is CASSLRTGGRFPLTEQYF. In nucleotides, the CDR3 is TGTGCCAGCAGCTTGAGGACTGGCGGGAGGTTCCCCCTTACGGAGCAGTACTTC.

In its sample, this clonotype was seen many times. This chain links TRBV28 with TRBJ1-1, with TRBD1 as a possible D gene (5 bases). V dropped 6 bases and J dropped 8 bases, with 16 bases sitting between them. Germline CDR1 reads MDHEN; CDR2 reads SYDVKM. The CDR3 has 13 amino acids. CDR3 residues: CASSREGILEAFF. The CDR3 region has the DNA TGTGCCAGCAGCCGCGAGGGGATCTTAGAAGCTTTCTTT.

This clonotype was counted only a few times. The chain carries TRBV6-4 and TRBJ2-2; no firm D call. The length of the CDR3 is 13 residues. The ends were cut back, 8 bases at V and 4 bases at J, with 11 bases in the middle. The germline V gene encodes CDR1 MRHNA and CDR2 SNTAGT. CDR3 in amino acids: CASDEDPTGELFF. Here the CDR3 DNA reads TGTGCCAGCGACGAGGACCCCACCGGGGAGCTGTTTTTT.

This clonotype was recorded many times. The rearrangement links TRBV6-5 to TRBJ2-4, with D possibly matching TRBD2 (6 bases). CDR3 length: 14 amino acids. With 4 bases removed from V and 6 bases from J, the gap between germline ends came to 13 bases. From germline, CDR1 is MNHEY and CDR2 SVGAGI. The CDR3 DNA is TGTGCCAGCAGTTCCGGGAGTGGTCGAAACATTCAGTACTTC. It yields the protein CASSSGSGRNIQYF.

There are many counts of this clonotype. The V gene is TRBV28, the J gene TRBJ2-7, with 9 bases lining up with TRBD2. The CDR3 is 14 residues long. CDR1 and CDR2 from the germline V gene are MDHEN and SYDVKM. Germline trimming cut 5 bases from V and 2 bases from J; bases unmatched to any gene: 4. DNA of the CDR3: TGTGCCAGCAGTCCTAGCGGGATAGCCTACGAGCAGTACTTC. It codes for CASSPSGIAYEQYF.

The table lists this clonotype with many counts. The chain uses TRBV15 and TRBJ2-7; 9 nucleotides align to TRBD1. Trimming took 2 bases from V and 4 from J; bases not matched to a gene: 12. The CDR3 sequence is 17 residues long. CDR1 is LNHNV and CDR2 is YYDKDF in the germline V gene (reference sequence). CDR3: CATSRSPDRGSWYEQYF. DNA for the CDR3: TGTGCCACCAGCAGATCTCCAGACAGGGGGAGTTGGTACGAGCAGTACTTC.

This clonotype was counted ten times or more. The V and J genes are TRBV7-2 and TRBJ2-5; D unresolved. Trimming took off 1 base at V and 5 bases at J, with 8 bases between the two ends. Looked up from germline, CDR1 is SGHTA and CDR2 is FQGNSA. The CDR3 consists of 13 residues. Here the CDR3 DNA reads TGTGCCAGCAGCTTAGGTGTGGGGGAGACCCAGTACTTC. Protein sequence: CASSLGVGETQYF.

There are many counts of this clonotype. V is TRBV6-5 and J is TRBJ1-5; D possibly corresponds to TRBD1 (5 bases). The V and J ends lost 0 bases and 4 bases respectively, with 7 bases between them. CDR1 is MNHEY and CDR2 is SVGAGI in the germline V gene. The CDR3 spans 14 residues. In nucleotides, the CDR3 is TGTGCCAGCAGTTACTCTGAGGGGAATCAGCCCCAGCATTTT. As protein: CASSYSEGNQPQHF.

The sample holds many counts of this clonotype. The chain employs TRBV18 and TRBJ1-1; D unresolved. The germline V and J ends were trimmed by 2 bases and 7 bases, with 8 bases remaining between them. The CDR3 spans 12 residues. Germline V CDR1 and CDR2: KGHSH, LQKENI. CDR3: CASSPDQREAFF. The DNA for the CDR3 is TGTGCCAGCTCACCAGACCAACGTGAAGCTTTCTTT.

This clonotype was seen a handful of times. The genes are TRBV6-5 and TRBJ2-7, with D tentatively TRBD2 (6 bases). The CDR3 has 16 residues. Germline values: CDR1 MNHEY, CDR2 SVGAGI. Trimming removed 3 bases at V and 6 bases at J, with 21 bases between. CDR3 region: CASSYRAWDLVREQYF. In nucleotides, the CDR3 is TGTGCCAGCAGTTATCGGGCCTGGGACTTGGTACGCGAGCAGTACTTC.

This clonotype was seen repeatedly, ten times or more. V and J are TRBV5-1 and TRBJ2-7, with D uncertain. The length of the CDR3 is 15 residues. Per germline, CDR1 SGHRS and CDR2 YFSETQ. The ends were cut back, 0 bases at V and 2 bases at J, with 12 bases in the middle. The chain's CDR3 is CASSLGAGRTYEQYF. The CDR3 bases are TGCGCCAGCAGCTTGGGGGCAGGTAGAACCTACGAGCAGTACTTC.

There are many counts of this clonotype. The rearrangement joins TRBV6-1 to TRBJ1-2, with D possibly TRBD1 on 6 matching bases. The CDR3 consists of 12 residues. The V gene's germline CDR1 is MNHNS and CDR2 SASEGT. The CDR3 nucleotides are TGTGCGATCCTATACGGGGGGGCTGGCTACACCTTC. As protein: CAILYGGAGYTF.

The sample holds many counts of this clonotype. The chain links TRBV28 to TRBJ1-5; maybe TRBD1 (6 bases). This CDR3 contains 15 residues. Looked up from germline, CDR1 is MDHEN and CDR2 is SYDVKM. The V and J ends lost 6 bases and 2 bases respectively, with 14 bases between them. In DNA form, the CDR3 reads TGTGCCAGCAGGGGAGGGGGGTCGGGCAATCAGCCCCAGCATTTT. Encoded protein: CASRGGGSGNQPQHF.

This clonotype was seen only a few times. This rearrangement joins TRBV3-1 to TRBJ2-7; 7 nucleotides line up with TRBD1. From germline, CDR1 is LGHDT and CDR2 YNNKEL (reference sequence). The CDR3 contains 12 residues. Trimming at V came to 0 bases and at J to 13 bases, leaving 6 bases not matched to a gene. CDR3 sequence: CASSQDSGTAYF. CDR3 bases: TGTGCCAGCAGCCAAGACTCGGGGACAGCCTACTTC.

This clonotype showed up many times. CDR3 DNA sequence: TGTGCCAGCAGTGACAGGGGAACCGGCTACACCTTC. Translation gives CASSDRGTGYTF. The gene calls are TRBV6-1 and TRBJ1-2; D might be TRBD1 (6 bases). The CDR3 sequence is 12 residues long. Trimming stripped 3 bases from V and 8 bases from J, with 10 bases between. Germline loops: CDR1 MNHNS, CDR2 SASEGT.

In its sample, this clonotype was seen many times. The chain joins TRBV7-2 to TRBJ2-4; possibly TRBD2 for D (5 bases). The CDR3 has 15 amino acids. Per germline, CDR1 SGHTA and CDR2 FQGNSA. Trimming removed 2 bases from V and 6 bases from J, with 14 bases in between. CDR3 nucleotides: TGTGCCAGCAGCTTAATCGGGGTTTCTTTAAACATTCAGTACTTC. This sequence encodes CASSLIGVSLNIQYF.

This clonotype turned up a few times. A junction boundary mismatches the germline segment, possibly from a read error. The CDR3 loop reads CASSISREGYGQYF. The DNA for the CDR3 is TGTGCCAGCAGCATCTCGCGGGAGGGCTACGGGCAGTACTTC. This chain links TRBV7-8 with TRBJ2-7, with 9 nucleotides matching TRBD2. CDR1 is SGHVS and CDR2 is FQNEAQ in the germline V gene. This CDR3 is 14 amino acids long.

This clonotype was found a few times. This chain links TRBV20-1 with TRBJ1-2; D is uncertain. CDR3 length equals 14 residues. Per germline, CDR1 DFQATT and CDR2 SNEGSKA (reference sequence). V was shortened by 0 bases and J by 3 bases, with 11 bases between the two germline ends. Written as DNA, the CDR3 is TGCAGTGCTAGAGATCCTAAGGGTGACTATGGCTACACCTTC. This translates into CSARDPKGDYGYTF.

This clonotype was counted at least ten times. This chain links TRBV6-6 with TRBJ2-2; no definite D call. This CDR3 contains 13 residues. Looked up from germline, CDR1 is MNHNY and CDR2 is SVGAGI (reference sequence). Trimming pared 5 bases from V and 4 bases from J, leaving 8 bases between. The DNA for the CDR3 is TGTGCCAGCAGTCAGACTCTCACCGGGGAGCTGTTTTTT. Translated, it gives CASSQTLTGELFF.

The CDR3 coding sequence is TGTGCCAGCAGTGATCCAGGGCGGGCCACTGAAGCTTTCTTT. Residues: CASSDPGRATEAFF. The chain links TRBV2 to TRBJ1-1; D perhaps matches TRBD1 (5 bases). The germline V gene has CDR1 SNHLY and CDR2 FYNNEI. Between the trimmed V and J ends, which lost 3 bases and 4 bases, there was a span of 12 bases. The CDR3 consists of 14 residues.

This clonotype was recorded many times. The gene calls are TRBV19 and TRBJ2-5; TRBD1 aligns across 9 bases. This CDR3 has 13 amino acids. The V gene end was trimmed by 10 bases and the J gene end by 2 bases; junction bases not matched to a gene: 5. CDR1 and CDR2 from the germline V gene are LNHDA and SQIVND (reference sequence). The CDR3 coding sequence is TGTGCCACGGGACAGGGTTGGCAAGAGACCCAGTACTTC. This translates into CATGQGWQETQYF.

Many counts were recorded for this clonotype. This chain joins TRBV6-1 and TRBJ1-5, with D hard to call. Germline CDR1 and CDR2: MNHNS and SASEGT. This CDR3 contains 13 residues. V dropped 0 bases and J dropped 7 bases, with 7 bases sitting between them. CDR3 protein: CASSEAFWQPQHF. The CDR3 DNA reads TGTGCCAGCAGTGAAGCGTTTTGGCAGCCCCAGCATTTT.